Reported below is one T cell receptor beta chain. Produced via immunoSEQ multiplex PCR; TCRdb's table is partial and in-frame only. The sample includes fewer than 75,000 clones, 81% of them seen just once. These data come from a study of glioma-infiltrating T cells after dendritic cell vaccination. As for the study in general: Glioblastoma patients came from Phase I and II dendritic cell vaccination trials.

V lost 5 bases to trimming and J lost 6 bases; unmatched junction nucleotides: 16. Germline V gene lookup returns CDR1 SGHTA and CDR2 FQGNSA. The CDR3 extends over 16 amino acids. The sample consisted of blood, taken before dendritic cell vaccination. The sequence was collected from a human donor with glioblastoma. This sequence joins TRBV7-2 and TRBJ2-7, with 7 bases that match TRBD1. The CDR3 DNA is TGTGCCAGCAGCCCCCGACAGGGATGGACCTCGGGCGAGCAGTACTTC. This encodes CASSPRQGWTSGEQYF. The complete variable domain, with remaining parts taken from reference TRBV7-2 and TRBJ2-7, reads GAGVSQSPSNKVTEKGKDVELRCDPISGHTALYWYRQSLGQGLEFLIYFQGNSAPDKSGLPSDRFSAERTGGSVSTLTIQRTQQEDSAVYLCASSPRQGWTSGEQYFGPGTRLTVT.